Presented here are 31 T cell receptor beta chains from one specimen sequenced in a study of beta chain features in type 1 diabetes. The authors reverse transcribed all of the isolated RNA, so sequencing captured expressed TCRB transcripts. Clones were sequenced by immunoSEQ multiplex PCR, and TCRdb holds only the in-frame ones, with some missing. In the table there are about 140,000 clones, 10% to 15% of which are singletons. Whole-study findings and limits: Type 1 diabetes patients had moderately but significantly shorter TCRB CDR3s in all four CD4+ subsets.

These receptors are not linked to any known antigen. Sequenced input: central memory CD4+ T cells from blood. The receptors stem from a young man with type 1 diabetes.

This clone was observed a few times. The chain links TRBV7-6 to TRBJ2-1, with 8 bases aligning to TRBD2. The ends lost 0 bases at V and 8 bases at J; junction bases unmatched: 6. Per germline, CDR1 SGHVS and CDR2 FNYEAQ. The CDR3 runs to 15 residues. The DNA of the CDR3 is TGTGCCAGCAGCTTAGCACGACTAGCGAGAGATGAGCAGTTCTTC. This encodes CASSLARLARDEQFF.

At least ten counts were recorded for this clone. The V call is TRBV10-3, the J call TRBJ2-3, with D perhaps matching TRBD1 (6 bases). The CDR3 covers 15 residues. Germline V CDR1 and CDR2: ENHRY, SYGVKD. The V end was cut by 2 bases, the J end by 0 bases, with 9 bases between. CDR3: CAISEPGQSTDTQYF. As DNA, the CDR3 is TGTGCCATCAGTGAGCCCGGACAGAGCACAGATACGCAGTATTTT.

A few counts support this clone. The gene calls are TRBV11-2 and TRBJ2-1, with 7 bases aligning to TRBD2. Germline CDR1 is SGHAT and CDR2 is FQNNGV. The CDR3 runs 15 residues. V shed 1 base, J shed 4 bases, and the junction held 4 bases outside the gene matches. CDR3: CASSLGLAVYNEQFF. CDR3 coding DNA: TGTGCCAGCAGCTTAGGTCTAGCGGTATACAATGAGCAGTTCTTC.

This clone was detected ten times or more. This chain links TRBV7-2 with TRBJ2-2; 14 bases are shared with TRBD2. V shed 4 bases, J shed 2 bases, and the junction held 3 bases outside the gene matches. The CDR3 contains 17 residues. Germline CDR1 is SGHTA and CDR2 is FQGNSA. CDR3 in amino acids: CASSSGLAGVNTGELFF. The CDR3 DNA sequence: TGTGCCAGCAGCTCGGGACTAGCGGGGGTTAACACCGGGGAGCTGTTTTTT.

The chain recombines TRBV9 with TRBJ1-1; D remains ambiguous. Germline assignment: CDR1 SGDLS and CDR2 YYNGEE. V dropped 2 bases and J dropped 0 bases, with 11 bases sitting between them. The CDR3 runs 15 residues. Here the CDR3 reads CASSVDSQVNTEAFF. Here the CDR3 DNA reads TGTGCCAGCAGCGTGGACTCCCAAGTGAACACTGAAGCTTTCTTT.

This chain connects TRBV28 to TRBJ2-5; 8 bases align to TRBD2. V was clipped by 4 bases and J by 4 bases; unmatched bases: 11. The CDR3 loop spans 16 amino acids. The V gene's germline CDR1 is MDHEN and CDR2 SYDVKM. The CDR3 loop is CASSSPGAGGGETQYF. The CDR3 DNA is TGTGCCAGCAGTTCCCCGGGGGCGGGAGGAGGAGAGACCCAGTACTTC. Full variable domain (outside the CDR3, taken from reference TRBV28 and TRBJ2-5): DVKVTQSSRYLVKRTGEKVFLECVQDMDHENMFWYRQDPGLGLRLIYFSYDVKMKEKGDIPEGYSVSREKKERFSLILESASTNQTSMYLCASSSPGAGGGETQYFGPGTRLLVL.

V and J are TRBV14 and TRBJ1-2; a weak D match, TRBD1 (5 bases). Germline assignment: CDR1 SGHDN and CDR2 FVKESK. Deletions cut 0 bases from V and 4 bases from J, with 6 bases between. This CDR3 region has 13 residues. CDR3 nucleotide sequence: TGTGCCAGCAGCCAAGACAGGGCCTATGGCTACACCTTC. It codes for CASSQDRAYGYTF.

In DNA form, the CDR3 reads TGTGCCAGCAGTTACGATAACAATCAGCCCCAGCATTTT. Residues: CASSYDNNQPQHF. This rearrangement joins TRBV6-6 to TRBJ1-5; D gene ambiguous. The CDR3 is 13 residues long. Germline V gene sequence: CDR1 MNHNY, CDR2 SVGAGI (reference sequence). Trimming shortened V by 2 bases and J by 3 bases, and 5 bases separated the two germline ends.

Remarks on this clone: The sample holds other DNA sequences that translate to the same CDR3. V gene TRBV6-5 combines with J gene TRBJ1-2; 8 bases match TRBD1. This CDR3 is 14 amino acids long. Germline V gives CDR1 MNHEY, CDR2 SVGAGI. V was clipped by 4 bases and J by 4 bases; unmatched bases: 5. The CDR3 DNA sequence: TGTGCCAGCAGTTCTCCAGGGGGCGGCTATGGCTACACCTTC. This codes for CASSSPGGGYGYTF.

This clone was counted many times. The chain employs TRBV14 and TRBJ2-3; 14 nucleotides line up with TRBD2. Germline V gene sequence: CDR1 SGHDN, CDR2 FVKESK. Trimming cost V 5 bases and J 8 bases; bases outside gene matches: 6. The CDR3 has 15 residues. CDR3 in DNA: TGTGCCAGCAGCGCCCGGACTAGCGGGGGGCTTACGCAGTATTTT. Its protein is CASSARTSGGLTQYF.

The genes are TRBV29-1 and TRBJ1-1; no firm D call. This CDR3 spans 13 amino acids. Trimming pared 4 bases from V and 1 base from J, leaving 10 bases between. The germline V gene encodes CDR1 SQVTM and CDR2 ANQGSEA. The CDR3 nucleotides are TGCAGCGTTGTTGGGGAAGGGAACACTGAAGCTTTCTTT. The encoded protein is CSVVGEGNTEAFF.

This chain links TRBV2 with TRBJ2-1; D may be TRBD1 (5 bases). The CDR3 runs 16 residues. CDR1 is SNHLY and CDR2 is FYNNEI in the germline V gene. Between the trimmed V and J ends, which lost 4 bases and 0 bases, there was a span of 13 bases. CDR3 nucleotide sequence: TGTGCCAGCAGTGTTCAGGGCAGGAACTCCTACAATGAGCAGTTCTTC. Protein: CASSVQGRNSYNEQFF. Drawing the rest from reference TRBV2 and TRBJ2-1, the complete variable domain is EPEVTQTPSHQVTQMGQEVILRCVPISNHLYFYWYRQILGQKVEFLVSFYNNEISEKSEIFDDQFSVERPDGSNFTLKIRSTKLEDSAMYFCASSVQGRNSYNEQFFGPGTRLTVL.

This clone was picked up a small number of times. The chain employs TRBV5-1 and TRBJ2-1; 7 bases are shared with TRBD1. From germline, CDR1 is SGHRS and CDR2 YFSETQ. Germline trimming cut 0 bases from V and 0 bases from J; bases unmatched to any gene: 12. The length of the CDR3 is 19 residues. CDR3 protein: CASSLAVQGVTSSYNEQFF. The CDR3 coding sequence is TGCGCCAGCAGCTTGGCTGTGCAGGGGGTTACTAGCTCCTACAATGAGCAGTTCTTC.

There are a few counts of this clone. This sequence joins TRBV6-5 and TRBJ1-5, with D maybe TRBD1 (5 bases). The germline V gene has CDR1 MNHEY and CDR2 SVGAGI. The CDR3 loop spans 14 amino acids. The V and J ends lost 5 bases and 5 bases respectively, with 13 bases between them. The CDR3 reads CASSKGTRDQPQHF. The CDR3 nucleotides read TGTGCCAGCAGTAAGGGGACGAGGGATCAGCCCCAGCATTTT.

This chain connects TRBV7-9 to TRBJ1-1; TRBD1 agrees at 11 bases. CDR1 and CDR2 from the germline V gene are SEHNR and FQNEAQ (reference sequence). The CDR3 runs to 14 residues. V gave up 6 bases and J gave up 1 base; unmatched junction bases: 1. The CDR3 is CASSGTGGNTEAFF. DNA for the CDR3: TGTGCCAGCAGTGGGACAGGGGGGAACACTGAAGCTTTCTTT.

V usage is TRBV25-1 and J usage is TRBJ1-2; TRBD1 matches 9 bases. The V gene's germline CDR1 is MGHDK and CDR2 SYGVNS. V was clipped by 5 bases and J by 1 base; unmatched bases: 5. The CDR3 covers 15 residues. In DNA, the CDR3 is TGTGCCAGCAGTAAAACAGGGGGCATTAACTATGGCTACACCTTC. Its protein product is CASSKTGGINYGYTF.

The chain combines TRBV9 with TRBJ2-2, with D tentatively TRBD1 (5 bases). CDR1 SGDLS and CDR2 YYNGEE come from the germline V gene. V dropped 7 bases and J dropped 4 bases, with 20 bases sitting between them. This CDR3 contains 16 residues. The CDR3 region is CASGSRVGQGTGELFF. The CDR3 DNA reads TGTGCCAGCGGGTCCCGAGTGGGCCAGGGCACCGGGGAGCTGTTTTTT.

The chain joins TRBV4-1 to TRBJ2-1, with 10 bases fitting TRBD1. The CDR3 is made up of 16 amino acids. V shed 0 bases and J 8 bases; nucleotides not matched to a gene: 7. The germline V gene has CDR1 MGHRA and CDR2 YSYEKL. The CDR3 spells CASSQDPGQGFDEQFF. The CDR3 bases are TGCGCCAGCAGCCAAGATCCGGGACAGGGGTTCGATGAGCAGTTCTTC.

The sample holds a few counts of this clone. The chain couples TRBV30 to TRBJ1-6, with no clear D. Trimming shortened V by 4 bases and J by 7 bases, and 14 bases separated the two germline ends. The CDR3 is made up of 14 amino acids. Germline CDR1 reads GTSNPN; CDR2 reads SVGIG (reference sequence). CDR3 in DNA: TGTGCCTGGACCGGACCCCTGGACAATTCACCCCTCCACTTT. Its translation is CAWTGPLDNSPLHF.

This clone was recorded a few times. The genes are TRBV19 and TRBJ2-3, with a possible D match to TRBD2 (7 bases). The CDR3 length is 15 residues. Trimming pared 7 bases from V and 1 base from J, leaving 15 bases between. Germline V gene data show CDR1 as LNHDA and CDR2 as SQIVND (reference sequence). CDR3 sequence: CASKGGGARTDTQYF. The CDR3 region has the DNA TGTGCCAGTAAAGGCGGGGGCGCCCGCACAGATACGCAGTATTTT.

The chain recombines TRBV19 with TRBJ1-1; the D gene is possibly TRBD1 (6 bases). The CDR3 runs 13 residues. The ends were cut back, 6 bases at V and 1 base at J, with 9 bases in the middle. Looked up from germline, CDR1 is LNHDA and CDR2 is SQIVND (reference sequence). The CDR3 nucleotides are TGTGCCAGTAGCGGACAGAGGAACACTGAAGCTTTCTTT. Translation: CASSGQRNTEAFF. The variable domain in full, with the rest retrieved from reference TRBV19 and TRBJ1-1, is DGGITQSPKYLFRKEGQNVTLSCEQNLNHDAMYWYRQDPGQGLRLIYYSQIVNDFQKGDIAEGYSVSREKKESFPLTVTSAQKNPTAFYLCASSGQRNTEAFFGQGTRLTVV.

This chain links TRBV4-1 with TRBJ1-6; 9 bases line up with TRBD1. Germline CDR1 is MGHRA and CDR2 is YSYEKL. This CDR3 comprises 17 residues. V was pared by 0 bases and J by 6 bases, with 6 bases of the junction left unmatched. This chain's CDR3 is CASSQEGQGTSNSPLHF. CDR3 DNA sequence: TGCGCCAGCAGCCAAGAAGGACAGGGGACCTCTAATTCACCCCTCCACTTT.

In this sample, this clone turned up a few times. V is TRBV25-1 and J is TRBJ1-1; a possible D gene is TRBD1 (5 bases). The CDR3 consists of 14 residues. Trimming pared 3 bases from V and 7 bases from J, leaving 15 bases between. Germline V gene sequence: CDR1 MGHDK, CDR2 SYGVNS. The CDR3 region is CASSDMTAQVEAFF. For the CDR3, the DNA is TGTGCCAGCAGTGATATGACAGCCCAGGTTGAAGCTTTCTTT.

This clone was seen only a few times. V gene TRBV2 combines with J gene TRBJ1-6; TRBD1 is a possible D gene (5 bases). Trimming pared 3 bases from V and 10 bases from J, leaving 13 bases between. The CDR3 spans 14 residues. From germline, CDR1 is SNHLY and CDR2 FYNNEI. The CDR3: CASSEEHRGSPLHF. CDR3 DNA sequence: TGTGCCAGCAGTGAGGAGCACCGGGGGTCACCCCTCCACTTT.

This clone was detected a few times. This chain uses TRBV7-7 with TRBJ2-7, with 8 bases identical to TRBD1. V trimming: 3 bases; J trimming: 0 bases; junction bases outside the gene matches: 4. The CDR3 consists of 15 residues. Germline lookup yields CDR1 SSHAT and CDR2 FNYEAQ (reference sequence). Here the CDR3 reads CASSFGQGSSYEQYF. CDR3 bases: TGTGCCAGCAGCTTCGGACAGGGTAGCTCCTACGAGCAGTACTTC. The entire variable domain, with the rest obtained from reference TRBV7-7 and TRBJ2-7, is as follows: GAGVSQSPRYKVTKRGQDVTLRCDPISSHATLYWYQQALGQGPEFLTYFNYEAQPDKSGLPSDRFSAERPEGSISTLTIQRTEQRDSAMYRCASSFGQGSSYEQYFGPGTRLTVT.

This chain joins TRBV29-1 and TRBJ1-5; D unclear. The CDR3 runs 13 residues. V was cut by 4 bases and J by 2 bases, with 9 bases left in between. Per the germline V gene, CDR1 is SQVTM and CDR2 is ANQGSEA. The CDR3 region has the DNA TGCAGCGTTGGTGACGGGGGCAATCAGCCCCAGCATTTT. Translating it yields CSVGDGGNQPQHF.

The chain employs TRBV30 and TRBJ2-4; D is possibly TRBD2 (7 bases). The CDR3 consists of 18 residues. CDR1 is GTSNPN, CDR2 SVGIG, per germline (reference sequence). Deletions cut 2 bases from V and 0 bases from J, with 20 bases between. CDR3 in amino acids: CAWSRGGLTVLAKNIQYF. The CDR3 coding sequence is TGTGCCTGGAGTAGGGGGGGATTAACGGTATTAGCCAAAAACATTCAGTACTTC.

This clone was seen ten or more times. The rearrangement links TRBV5-1 to TRBJ1-2; 8 bases are a match to TRBD1. Germline V gene data show CDR1 as SGHRS and CDR2 as YFSETQ. CDR3 length: 14 amino acids. Losses at the gene ends were 3 bases for V and 8 bases for J; bases not matched to a gene: 9. CDR3 in DNA: TGCGCCAGCAGCTCTCCTGACAGGGGCCTCGGCTACACCTTC. Translation gives CASSSPDRGLGYTF.

There are many counts of this clone. The chain joins TRBV6-5 to TRBJ1-3, with 7 nucleotides matching TRBD1. CDR3 size: 14 residues. CDR1 MNHEY and CDR2 SVGAGI come from the germline V gene. After removal of 2 bases from V and 4 bases from J, the junction contained 2 bases not matched to a gene. This CDR3 reads CASSYGGQGNTIYF. The CDR3 DNA reads TGTGCCAGCAGTTACGGGGGACAGGGAAACACCATATATTTT.

This clone was observed a few times. The CDR3 nucleotides read TGTGCCAGCAGCTTTGGTGCCGATGTTAATTCACCCCTCCACTTT. Its protein is CASSFGADVNSPLHF. The chain recombines TRBV7-9 with TRBJ1-6; no firm D call. The CDR3 is 15 amino acids. V gave up 3 bases and J gave up 6 bases, with 12 bases separating them. Germline values: CDR1 SEHNR, CDR2 FQNEAQ (reference sequence).

This clone occurred a few times. V gene TRBV25-1 combines with J gene TRBJ1-2, with 8 bases that match TRBD1. The CDR3 length is 14 residues. The germline gives CDR1 MGHDK, CDR2 SYGVNS. Trimming at V came to 3 bases and at J to 7 bases, leaving 7 bases not matched to a gene. CDR3 nucleotide sequence: TGTGCCAGCAGTGAGAACGACAGGGGACCTGGCTACACCTTC. Amino acids: CASSENDRGPGYTF.